Presented here are 3 T cell receptor beta chains from one specimen sequenced in a study of cytomegalovirus exposure and HLA in healthy donors. 13 Jbeta primers and 60 Vbeta primers were used for the PCR. Repertoires were generated with immunoSEQ multiplex PCR, while TCRdb's copy carries only in-frame clones and drops some. The sample contains 150,000 or so clones, roughly four fifths of which appear only once. The sequencing input was PBMCs. Receptor source: a man aged 50 to 60 in good health and CMV-seropositive.

This sequence joins TRBV7-3 and TRBJ2-2, with TRBD2 matching over 8 bases. The V gene end was trimmed by 2 bases and the J gene end by 6 bases; junction bases not matched to a gene: 14. This CDR3 spans 18 amino acids. Germline values: CDR1 SGHTA, CDR2 FQGTGA. CDR3 residues: CASSLAAVAGGSPGELFF. In DNA, the CDR3 is TGTGCCAGCAGCTTAGCCGCTGTGGCGGGGGGTTCCCCCGGGGAGCTGTTTTTT.

About this clone: At one end the junction does not follow the germline gene, possibly because of a read error. The chain carries TRBV7-9 and TRBJ2-5; a possible D gene is TRBD2 (6 bases). The CDR3 runs to 12 residues. Germline-derived CDR1 and CDR2 are SEHNR and FQNEAQ (reference sequence). Here the CDR3 DNA reads TGTTCCAGCAGCTTAGGTCAGGGAGGCCTTAACTTC. Translated: CSSSLGQGGLNF.

This clone was picked up one time. V gene TRBV7-8 combines with J gene TRBJ1-5; no definite D call. This CDR3 spans 16 amino acids. Germline V gene data show CDR1 as SGHVS and CDR2 as FQNEAQ. Trimming took off 0 bases at V and 2 bases at J, with 11 bases between the two ends. The DNA for the CDR3 is TGTGCCAGCAGCTTAGCGGAGGGATGGGGCAATCAGCCCCAGCATTTT. It encodes CASSLAEGWGNQPQHF.